These T cell receptor beta chains were read from a single sample in a study of blood T cell repertoires in COVID-19. Sequenced by immunoSEQ multiplex PCR; TCRdb stores in-frame clones only, minus some. The sample consists of about 80,000 clones, around 88% of them appearing once. The sequencing input was peripheral blood. These receptors were taken from a woman aged 80 or older with acute or convalescent COVID-19. The CDR3 runs from the conserved cysteine through the conserved F or W. The size entry is marked missing in some rows and otherwise reads once, few, many or a size class.

v_call clone_size cdr3_aa
TRBV10-1 NA CASSDGQGRFYEQYF
TRBV12-1 NA CASSPGQAISRKTNEKLFF
TRBV5-1 NA CASSLAGQGANGYTF
TRBV15 few CATSRDKSGGAYNEQFF
TRBV24-1 NA CATSDRGGDRGLNTEAFF
TRBV6-6 NA CASRTGLETQYF
TRBV7-9 NA CASSRDRDGGYTF
TRBV5-1 NA CASSSGGRYEQYF
TRBV19 NA CASSIGMGASGSVTDTQYF
TRBV4-1 NA CASSSVRTPGETQYF
TRBV24-1 NA CATSDSRGTGELFF
TRBV29-1 NA CSTQLGSQETQYF
TRBV5-1 NA CASSLAVAGEAFF
TRBV7-9 NA CASSKRQVLSSYNEQFF